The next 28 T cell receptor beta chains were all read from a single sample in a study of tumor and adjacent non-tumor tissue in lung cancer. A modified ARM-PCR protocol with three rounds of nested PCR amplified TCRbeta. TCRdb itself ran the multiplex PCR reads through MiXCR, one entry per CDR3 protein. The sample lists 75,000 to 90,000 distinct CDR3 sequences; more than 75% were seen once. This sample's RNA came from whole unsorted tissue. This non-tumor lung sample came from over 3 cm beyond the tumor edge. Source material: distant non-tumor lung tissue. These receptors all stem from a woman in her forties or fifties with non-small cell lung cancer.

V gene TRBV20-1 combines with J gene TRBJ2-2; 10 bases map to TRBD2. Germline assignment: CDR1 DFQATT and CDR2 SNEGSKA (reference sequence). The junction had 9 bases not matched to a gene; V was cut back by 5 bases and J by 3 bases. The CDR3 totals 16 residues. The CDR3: CSALDFLAGDTGELFF. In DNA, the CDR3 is TGCAGTGCTCTGGATTTTCTAGCGGGAGACACCGGGGAGCTGTTTTTT.

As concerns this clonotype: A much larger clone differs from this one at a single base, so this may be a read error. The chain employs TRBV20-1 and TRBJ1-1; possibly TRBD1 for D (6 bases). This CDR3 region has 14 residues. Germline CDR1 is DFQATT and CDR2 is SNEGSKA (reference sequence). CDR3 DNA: TGCAGTACTAGAGATCAGGGGTCTGACACTGAAGCTTTCTTT. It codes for CSTRDQGSDTEAFF.

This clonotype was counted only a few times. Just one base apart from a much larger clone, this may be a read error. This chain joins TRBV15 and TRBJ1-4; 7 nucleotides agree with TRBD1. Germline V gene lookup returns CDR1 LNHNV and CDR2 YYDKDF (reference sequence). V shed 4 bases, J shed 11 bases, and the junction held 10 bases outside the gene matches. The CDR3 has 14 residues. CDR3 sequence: CATSTRDRDDKLFF. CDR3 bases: TGTGCCACCAGCACTCGAGACAGGGACGATAAACTGTTTTTT.

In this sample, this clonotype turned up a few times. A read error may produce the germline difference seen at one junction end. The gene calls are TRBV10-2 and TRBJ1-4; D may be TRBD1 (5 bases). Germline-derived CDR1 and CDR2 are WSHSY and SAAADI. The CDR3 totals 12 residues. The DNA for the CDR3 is TGCGCCACCGGCCGACAGAATGAGAAACTGTTTTTT. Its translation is CATGRQNEKLFF.

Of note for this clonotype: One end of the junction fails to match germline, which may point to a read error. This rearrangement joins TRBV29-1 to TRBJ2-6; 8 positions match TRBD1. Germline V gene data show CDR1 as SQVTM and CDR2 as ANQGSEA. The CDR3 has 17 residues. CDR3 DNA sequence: TGCAGCGTTGGTGGACAGGGTTCTTTCTCTGGGGCCAACGTCCTGATTTTC. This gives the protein CSVGGQGSFSGANVLIF.

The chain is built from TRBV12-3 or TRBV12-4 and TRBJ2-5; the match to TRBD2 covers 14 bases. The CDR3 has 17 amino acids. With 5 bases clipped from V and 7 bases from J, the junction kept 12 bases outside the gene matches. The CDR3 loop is CASSTRTSGRTWVTQYF. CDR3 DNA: TGTGCCAGCAGTACTCGGACTAGCGGGAGGACTTGGGTGACCCAGTACTTC.

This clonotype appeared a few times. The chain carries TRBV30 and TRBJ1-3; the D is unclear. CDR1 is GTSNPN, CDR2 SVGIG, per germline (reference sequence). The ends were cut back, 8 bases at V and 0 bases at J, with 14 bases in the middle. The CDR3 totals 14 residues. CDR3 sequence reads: CARTVGYSGNTIYF. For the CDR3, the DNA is TGTGCCCGGACTGTTGGCTACTCTGGAAACACCATATATTTT.

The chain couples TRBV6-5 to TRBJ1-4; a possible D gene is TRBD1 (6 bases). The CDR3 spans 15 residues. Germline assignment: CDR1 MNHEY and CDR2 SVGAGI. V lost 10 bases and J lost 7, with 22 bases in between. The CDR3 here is CANRESGQISEKLFF. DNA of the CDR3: TGTGCCAACAGGGAATCAGGGCAGATCAGTGAAAAACTGTTTTTT.

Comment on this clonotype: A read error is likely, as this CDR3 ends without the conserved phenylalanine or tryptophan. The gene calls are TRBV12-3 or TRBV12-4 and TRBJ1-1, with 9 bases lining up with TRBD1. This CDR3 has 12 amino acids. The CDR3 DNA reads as TGTGCTAGCAGTTTGGGGACAGGGGAAGCTTTCCTT. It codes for CASSLGTGEAFL.

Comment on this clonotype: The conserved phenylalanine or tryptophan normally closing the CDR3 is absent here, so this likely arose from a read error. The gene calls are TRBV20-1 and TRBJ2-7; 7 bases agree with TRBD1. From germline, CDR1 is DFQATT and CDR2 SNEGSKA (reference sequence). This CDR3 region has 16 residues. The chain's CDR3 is CRENSSPGTVSYEQYL. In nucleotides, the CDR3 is TGCAGGGAGAACTCCTCACCCGGGACAGTCTCCTACGAGCAGTACTTG.

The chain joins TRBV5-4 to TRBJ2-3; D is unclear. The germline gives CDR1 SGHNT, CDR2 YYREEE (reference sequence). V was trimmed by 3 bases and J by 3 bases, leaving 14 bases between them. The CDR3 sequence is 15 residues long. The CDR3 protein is CASSYFTAKTDTQYF. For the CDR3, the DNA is TGTGCCAGCAGCTACTTTACGGCTAAGACAGATACGCAGTATTTT.

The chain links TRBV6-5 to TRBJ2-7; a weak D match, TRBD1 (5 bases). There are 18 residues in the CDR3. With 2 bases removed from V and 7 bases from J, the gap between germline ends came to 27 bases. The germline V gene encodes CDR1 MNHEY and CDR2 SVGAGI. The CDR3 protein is CASSYGCISSGRDGEQYF. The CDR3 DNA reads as TGTGCCAGCAGTTACGGCTGTATTTCGTCGGGCAGGGATGGAGAGCAGTACTTC.

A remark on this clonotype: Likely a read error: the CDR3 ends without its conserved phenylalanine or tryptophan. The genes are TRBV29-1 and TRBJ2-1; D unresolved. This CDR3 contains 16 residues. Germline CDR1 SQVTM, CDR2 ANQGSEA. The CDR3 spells CSVEDLNRQTYYEQFL. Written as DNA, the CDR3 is TGCAGCGTTGAAGATCTGAATAGGCAGACCTACTATGAGCAGTTCTTA.

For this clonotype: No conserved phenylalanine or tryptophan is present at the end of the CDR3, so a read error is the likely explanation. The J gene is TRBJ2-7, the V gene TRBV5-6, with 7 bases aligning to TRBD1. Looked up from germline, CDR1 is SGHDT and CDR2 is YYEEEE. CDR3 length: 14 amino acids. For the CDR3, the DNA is TGTGACAGCAGCTTGTGGCAGGGGGTTTACGAGCAGTACCTC. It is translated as CDSSLWQGVYEQYL.

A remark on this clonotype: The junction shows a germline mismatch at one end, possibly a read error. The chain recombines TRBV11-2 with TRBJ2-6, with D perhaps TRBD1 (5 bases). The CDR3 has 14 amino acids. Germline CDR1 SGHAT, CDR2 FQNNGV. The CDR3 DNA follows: TGTGTCCCTATAGGATGCTTTGGGGCCAACGTCATGACTTTC. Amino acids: CVPIGCFGANVMTF.

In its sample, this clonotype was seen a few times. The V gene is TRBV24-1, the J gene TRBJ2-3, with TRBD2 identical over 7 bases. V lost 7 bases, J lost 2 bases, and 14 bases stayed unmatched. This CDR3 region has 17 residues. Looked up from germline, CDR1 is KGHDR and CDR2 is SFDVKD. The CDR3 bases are TGTGCCACCAGCGGGGGGTCGGGGACTGGCGCCACAGATACGCAGTATTTT. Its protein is CATSGGSGTGATDTQYF.

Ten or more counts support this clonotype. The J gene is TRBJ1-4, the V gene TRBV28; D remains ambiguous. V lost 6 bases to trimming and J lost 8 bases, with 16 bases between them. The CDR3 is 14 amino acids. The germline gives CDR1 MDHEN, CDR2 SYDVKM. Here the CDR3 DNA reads TGTGCCAGCAGGCCCCCTCTTTCTGGGGAAAAACTGTTTTTT. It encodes CASRPPLSGEKLFF.

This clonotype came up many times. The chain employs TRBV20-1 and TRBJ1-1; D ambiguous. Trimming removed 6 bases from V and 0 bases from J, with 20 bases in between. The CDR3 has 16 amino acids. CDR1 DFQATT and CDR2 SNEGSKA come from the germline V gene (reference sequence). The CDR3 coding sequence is TGCAGTGCCAAAAGCAGCTTCTTACACATGAACACTGAAGCTTTCTTT. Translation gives CSAKSSFLHMNTEAFF.

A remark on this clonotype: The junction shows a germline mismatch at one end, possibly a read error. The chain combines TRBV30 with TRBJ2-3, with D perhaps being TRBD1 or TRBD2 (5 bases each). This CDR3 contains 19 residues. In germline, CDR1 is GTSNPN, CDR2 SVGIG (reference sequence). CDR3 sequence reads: CAWSVQDWGLAFSRDTHYF. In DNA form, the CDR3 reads TGTGCCTGGAGTGTACAGGACTGGGGATTAGCCTTTAGCAGAGATACGCACTATTTT. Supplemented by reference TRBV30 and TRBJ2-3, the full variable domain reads SQTIHQWPATLVQPVGSPLSLECTVEGTSNPNLYWYRQAAGRGLQLLFYSVGIGQISSEVPQNLSASRPQDRQFILSSKKLLLSDSGFYLCAWSVQDWGLAFSRDTHYFGPGTRLTVL.

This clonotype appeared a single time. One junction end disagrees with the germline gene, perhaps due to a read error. CDR3 bases: TGTGCCGGCCGGGACCCGCGATTTGAGGAGCACTTCTTC. Translation gives CAGRDPRFEEHFF. This sequence joins TRBV5-4 and TRBJ2-1; D could derive from TRBD1 or TRBD2 (5 bases each). This CDR3 has 13 amino acids. In germline, CDR1 is SGHNT, CDR2 YYREEE (reference sequence).

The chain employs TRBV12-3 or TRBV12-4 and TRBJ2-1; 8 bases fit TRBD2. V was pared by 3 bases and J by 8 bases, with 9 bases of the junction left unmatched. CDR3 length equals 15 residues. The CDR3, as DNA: TGTGCCAGCAGTTTGCTGGCTAGCGGGCATGATGAGCAGTTCTTC. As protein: CASSLLASGHDEQFF.

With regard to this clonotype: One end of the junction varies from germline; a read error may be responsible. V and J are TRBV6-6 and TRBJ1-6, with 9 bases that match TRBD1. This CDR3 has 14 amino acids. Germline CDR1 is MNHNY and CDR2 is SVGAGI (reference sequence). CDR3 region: CAGSFRTGVSPLHF. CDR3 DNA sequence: TGTGCCGGCAGCTTCAGGACAGGGGTATCACCCCTCCACTTT.

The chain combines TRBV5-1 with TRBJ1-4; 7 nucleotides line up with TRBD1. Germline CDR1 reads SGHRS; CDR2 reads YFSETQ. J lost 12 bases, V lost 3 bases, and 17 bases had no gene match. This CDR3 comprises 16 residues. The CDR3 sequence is CASSSAGTGDTEELFF. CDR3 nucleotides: TGCGCCAGCAGCTCAGCCGGAACAGGGGACACCGAAGAACTGTTTTTT.

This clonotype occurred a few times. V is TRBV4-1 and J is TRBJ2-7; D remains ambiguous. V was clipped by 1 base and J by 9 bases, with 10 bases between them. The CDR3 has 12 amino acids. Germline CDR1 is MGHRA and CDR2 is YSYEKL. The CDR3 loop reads CASSQVGYRQYF. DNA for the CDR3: TGCGCCAGCAGCCAAGTAGGCTACAGGCAGTACTTC.

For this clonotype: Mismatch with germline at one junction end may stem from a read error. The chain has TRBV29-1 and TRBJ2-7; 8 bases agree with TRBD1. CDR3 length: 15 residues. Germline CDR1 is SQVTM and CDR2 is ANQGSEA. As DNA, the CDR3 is TGCAGCGTTGATTCAGGGCAGGGGGCGAAGAATGAGCTGTACTTC. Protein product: CSVDSGQGAKNELYF.

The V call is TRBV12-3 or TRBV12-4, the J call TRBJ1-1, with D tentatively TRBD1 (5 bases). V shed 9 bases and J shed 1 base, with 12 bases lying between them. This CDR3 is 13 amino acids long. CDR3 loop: CASGGVGNTEAFF. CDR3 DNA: TGTGCCAGTGGGGGGGTCGGGAACACTGAAGCTTTCTTT.

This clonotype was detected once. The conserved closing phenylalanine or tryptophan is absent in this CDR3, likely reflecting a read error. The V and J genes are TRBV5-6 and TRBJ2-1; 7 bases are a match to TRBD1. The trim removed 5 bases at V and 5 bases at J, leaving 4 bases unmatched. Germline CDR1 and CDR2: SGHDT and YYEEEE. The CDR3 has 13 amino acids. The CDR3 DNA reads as TGTGCCAGCAGGTCGACAGGGCACAATGAGCAGTTCCTC. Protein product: CASRSTGHNEQFL.

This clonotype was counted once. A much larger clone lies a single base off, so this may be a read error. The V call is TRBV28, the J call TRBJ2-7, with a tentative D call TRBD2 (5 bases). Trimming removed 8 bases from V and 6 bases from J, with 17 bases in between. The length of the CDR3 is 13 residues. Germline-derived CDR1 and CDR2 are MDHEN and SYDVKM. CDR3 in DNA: TGTGCCAGCCTAAGGCCTAGCTGGTCCGAGCAGTACTTC. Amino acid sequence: CASLRPSWSEQYF. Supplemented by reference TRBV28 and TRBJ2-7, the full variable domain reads DVKVTQSSRYLVKRTGEKVFLECVQDMDHENMFWYRQDPGLGLRLIYFSYDVKMKEKGDIPEGYSVSREKKERFSLILESASTNQTSMYLCASLRPSWSEQYFGPGTRLTVT.